This entry describes one T cell receptor (beta chain). Its antigen remains unidentified. The CDR3 extends over 13 amino acids. Per germline, CDR1 SQVTM and CDR2 ANQGSEA. V lost 4 bases, J lost 4 bases, and 13 bases lay in between. This record comes from a study of shared clonotypes between healthy human individuals. Study conclusions and caveats: Investigators expected sequencing depth to affect clonotype sharing among donors.

Generated by immunoSEQ multiplex PCR, the TCRdb table keeps only in-frame clones and is missing some. The sample yields about 2.3 million clones, 90% to 95% seen once. Source material: naive CD4+ T cells from PBMCs. Subset described: CD45RA+ positively selected. This clonotype originated in a man aged 18 to 30 in good health. Some clones in this sample may be carry-over from other donors' samples. The chain links TRBV29-1 to TRBJ1-2; no clear D. CDR3 nucleotides: TGCAGCGTTGTTTGGGCCAGAGGCTATGGCTACACCTTC. This translates into CSVVWARGYGYTF.